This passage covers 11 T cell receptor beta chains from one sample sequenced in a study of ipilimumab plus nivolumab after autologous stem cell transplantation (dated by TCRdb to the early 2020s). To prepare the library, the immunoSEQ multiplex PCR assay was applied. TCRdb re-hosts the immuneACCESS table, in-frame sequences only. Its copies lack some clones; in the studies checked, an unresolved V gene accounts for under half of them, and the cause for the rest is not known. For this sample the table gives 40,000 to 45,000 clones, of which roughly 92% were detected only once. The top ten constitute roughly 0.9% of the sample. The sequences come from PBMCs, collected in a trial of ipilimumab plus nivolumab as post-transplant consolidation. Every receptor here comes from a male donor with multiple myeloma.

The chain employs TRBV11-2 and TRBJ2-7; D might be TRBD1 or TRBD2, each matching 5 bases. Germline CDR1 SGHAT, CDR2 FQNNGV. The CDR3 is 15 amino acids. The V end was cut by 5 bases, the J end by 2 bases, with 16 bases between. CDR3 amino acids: CASSRNRDGPYEQYF. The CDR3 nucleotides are TGTGCCAGCAGCCGAAACCGGGACGGTCCCTACGAGCAGTACTTC.

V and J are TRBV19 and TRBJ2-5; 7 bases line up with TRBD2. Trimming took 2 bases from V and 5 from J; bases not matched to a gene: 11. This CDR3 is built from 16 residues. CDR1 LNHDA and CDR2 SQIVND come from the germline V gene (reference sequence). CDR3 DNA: TGTGCCAGTAGTATACTAGCGGACTCGGGGCAGGAGACCCAGTACTTC. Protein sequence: CASSILADSGQETQYF.

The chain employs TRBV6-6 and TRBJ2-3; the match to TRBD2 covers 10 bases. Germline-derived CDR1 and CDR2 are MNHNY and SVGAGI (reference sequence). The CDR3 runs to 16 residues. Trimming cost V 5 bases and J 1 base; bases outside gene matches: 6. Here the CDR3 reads CASSTPSGGGTDTQYF. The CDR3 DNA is TGTGCCAGCAGTACCCCAAGCGGGGGGGGCACAGATACGCAGTATTTT.

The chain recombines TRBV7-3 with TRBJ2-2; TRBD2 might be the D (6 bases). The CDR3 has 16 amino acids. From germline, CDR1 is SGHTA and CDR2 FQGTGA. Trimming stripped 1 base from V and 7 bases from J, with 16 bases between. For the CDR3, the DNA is TGTGCCAGCAGCTTAATGGGCGGGGATGTTGGCGGGGAGCTGTTTTTT. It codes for CASSLMGGDVGGELFF.

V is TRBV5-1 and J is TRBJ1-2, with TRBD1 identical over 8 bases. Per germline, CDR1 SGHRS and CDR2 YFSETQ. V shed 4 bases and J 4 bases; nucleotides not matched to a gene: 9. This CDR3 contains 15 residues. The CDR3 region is CASSPGTGSPYGYTF. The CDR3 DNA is TGCGCCAGCAGCCCCGGGACAGGTTCACCCTATGGCTACACCTTC.

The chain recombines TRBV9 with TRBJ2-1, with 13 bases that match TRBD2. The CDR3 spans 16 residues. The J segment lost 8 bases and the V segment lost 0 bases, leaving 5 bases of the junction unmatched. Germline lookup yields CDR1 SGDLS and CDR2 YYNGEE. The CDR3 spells CASSVAGLAGFHEQFF. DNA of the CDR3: TGTGCCAGCAGCGTAGCGGGACTAGCGGGATTCCATGAGCAGTTCTTC.

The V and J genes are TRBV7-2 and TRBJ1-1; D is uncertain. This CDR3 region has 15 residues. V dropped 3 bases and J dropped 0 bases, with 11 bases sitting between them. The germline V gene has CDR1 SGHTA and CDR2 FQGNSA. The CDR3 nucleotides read TGTGCCAGCAGCTTCGGGGTCCCGGTGAACACTGAAGCTTTCTTT. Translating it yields CASSFGVPVNTEAFF. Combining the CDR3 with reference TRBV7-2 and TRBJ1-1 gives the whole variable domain GAGVSQSPSNKVTEKGKDVELRCDPISGHTALYWYRQSLGQGLEFLIYFQGNSAPDKSGLPSDRFSAERTGGSVSTLTIQRTQQEDSAVYLCASSFGVPVNTEAFFGQGTRLTVV.

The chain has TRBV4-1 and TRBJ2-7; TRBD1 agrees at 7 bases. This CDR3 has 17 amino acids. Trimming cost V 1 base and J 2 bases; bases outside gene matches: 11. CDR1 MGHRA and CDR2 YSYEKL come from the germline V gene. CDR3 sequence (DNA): TGCGCCAGCAGCCAAGTTCCCCCACAGGGGATGCCCTACGAGCAGTACTTC. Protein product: CASSQVPPQGMPYEQYF.

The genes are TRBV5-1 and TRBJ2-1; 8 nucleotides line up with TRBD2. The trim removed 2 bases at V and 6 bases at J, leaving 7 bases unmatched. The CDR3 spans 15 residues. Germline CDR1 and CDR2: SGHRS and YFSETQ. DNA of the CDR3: TGCGCCAGCAGCTTTTCACTAGCGGAGCTCAATGAGCAGTTCTTC. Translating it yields CASSFSLAELNEQFF.

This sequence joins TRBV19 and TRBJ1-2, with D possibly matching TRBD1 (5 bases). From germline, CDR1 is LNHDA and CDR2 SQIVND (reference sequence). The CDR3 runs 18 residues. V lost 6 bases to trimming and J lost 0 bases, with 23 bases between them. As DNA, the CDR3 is TGTGCCAGTAGAGATCATGGGGCCCGGATCCTCTCTAACTATGGCTACACCTTC. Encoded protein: CASRDHGARILSNYGYTF.

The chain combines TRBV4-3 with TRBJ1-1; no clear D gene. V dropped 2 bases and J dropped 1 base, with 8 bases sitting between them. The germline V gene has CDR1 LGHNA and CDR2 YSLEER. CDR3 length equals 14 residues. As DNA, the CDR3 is TGCGCCAGCAGCCAAATCGCCCAGAACACTGAAGCTTTCTTT. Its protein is CASSQIAQNTEAFF.